The clone carrying this TCR beta chain has at least ten counts. What it recognizes is unknown. CDR3-region Arm-PCR and iRepertoire HTBI primers produced the TCR beta libraries. TCRdb used MiXCR to reprocess the multiplex PCR reads, holding one entry per CDR3 protein. In the table there are around 400,000 distinct CDR3 sequences, about 15% of which are singletons. These data come from a study of regulatory T cells in long-lasting Graves disease. Overall study: Graves' patients with a new diagnosis had received antithyroid drugs under 3 months. Study results and caveats: Among samples with persistent disease, TRBV28, TRBJ1-2 and TRBJ2-5 were favored.

Regarding time point: newly diagnosed GD, antithyroid drugs for less than 3 months. The authors made the TCR library using RNA they extracted from PBMCs. V was shortened by 5 bases and J by 9 bases, with 14 bases between the two germline ends. Germline values: CDR1 SEHNR, CDR2 FQNEAQ (reference sequence). The CDR3 covers 13 residues. The same sample was also studied in work on T cells in Graves' hyperthyroidism and ophthalmopathy.

The sample was peripheral blood mononuclear cells (PBMCs), taken at new diagnosis, from a patient treated with antithyroid drugs. The chain joins TRBV7-9 to TRBJ2-1, with unresolved D. The clonotype comes from a woman in her 40s with Graves disease. CDR3 sequence reads: CASSRVIIGEQFF. For the CDR3, the DNA is TGTGCCAGCAGCCGGGTGATAATCGGTGAGCAGTTCTTC.